The 20 T cell receptor beta chains in this list originate from one sample, sequenced in a study of early T cells in non-severe SARS-CoV-2 infection (dated by TCRdb to 2020 to 2022). To prepare the library, 5' RACE was applied. Sequencing relied on a NextSeq 500. TCRdb reprocessed the public reads (quality trimming at Q25 with fastp, clone calling with MiXCR) and kept in-frame beta chains. Every entry covers one CDR3 protein and lists the most common genes and DNA from its rows. This sample is represented by about 60,000 distinct CDR3 sequences; under 15% of them were singletons. Jointly, the top ten make up 4% to 5% of the sample. Material: whole blood. The receptor set was obtained from an adult who was a healthcare worker with PCR-confirmed SARS-CoV-2 infection or an uninfected control (not recorded which).

This clonotype was counted ten times or more. The rearrangement links TRBV27 to TRBJ2-7; D might be TRBD2 (6 bases). Germline lookup yields CDR1 MNHEY and CDR2 SMNVEV (reference sequence). The V gene lost 5 bases and the J gene lost 2 bases, with 13 bases spanning the gap. There are 14 residues in the CDR3. In nucleotides, the CDR3 is TGTGCCAGCAGTAAAGGGACTGAGGCCTACGAGCAGTACTTC. Protein sequence: CASSKGTEAYEQYF.

This clonotype was recorded at least ten times. The rearrangement uses TRBV27 and TRBJ2-3; no firm D call. The germline V gene has CDR1 MNHEY and CDR2 SMNVEV (reference sequence). The CDR3 runs to 12 residues. V lost 5 bases and J 1 base, leaving 4 bases between the germline ends. CDR3 loop: CASSPRTDTQYF. Written as DNA, the CDR3 is TGTGCCAGCAGTCCGCGCACAGATACGCAGTATTTT.

This clonotype was seen at least ten times. The chain recombines TRBV29-1 with TRBJ1-1; no clear D. The germline V gene has CDR1 SQVTM and CDR2 ANQGSEA. This CDR3 spans 14 amino acids. Trimming removed 1 base at V and 0 bases at J, with 9 bases between. As DNA, the CDR3 is TGCAGCGTTGAAGGGGAGGTCCTGAACACTGAAGCTTTCTTT. Its translation: CSVEGEVLNTEAFF.

This chain joins TRBV7-8 and TRBJ1-5; TRBD1 matches 7 bases. The CDR3 runs 15 residues. The germline gives CDR1 SGHVS, CDR2 FQNEAQ. The V and J ends lost 5 bases and 2 bases, in that order; junction bases with no gene match: 6. The CDR3 loop reads CASSPDRVGNQPQHF. The DNA of the CDR3 is TGTGCCAGCAGCCCCGACAGGGTGGGCAATCAGCCCCAGCATTTT.

In its sample, this clonotype was seen many times. The chain is built from TRBV7-9 and TRBJ1-5, with D possibly matching TRBD1 (5 bases). From germline, CDR1 is SEHNR and CDR2 FQNEAQ (reference sequence). The CDR3 is 15 residues long. Trimming stripped 5 bases from V and 0 bases from J, with 11 bases between. As DNA, the CDR3 is TGTGCCAGCAGCCCTCCGGGGGGTAGCAATCAGCCCCAGCATTTT. It encodes CASSPPGGSNQPQHF.

This clonotype was detected a few times. The rearrangement links TRBV4-1 to TRBJ2-7, with 7 positions matching TRBD1. The CDR3 is 16 residues long. CDR1 is MGHRA, CDR2 YSYEKL, per germline. V dropped 0 bases and J dropped 2; count of bases not matched to a gene: 7. This chain's CDR3 is CASSQDPGGPTYEQYF. The DNA of the CDR3 is TGCGCCAGCAGCCAAGATCCAGGGGGACCTACCTACGAGCAGTACTTC.

This chain connects TRBV29-1 to TRBJ1-1; D might be TRBD1 (5 bases). The CDR3 runs 13 residues. The V end was cut by 7 bases, the J end by 3 bases, with 15 bases between. Germline lookup yields CDR1 SQVTM and CDR2 ANQGSEA. The chain's CDR3 is CSAEGVSHTEAFF. In DNA form, the CDR3 reads TGCAGCGCCGAAGGGGTGTCGCACACTGAAGCTTTCTTT.

The chain couples TRBV18 to TRBJ2-7, with a weak D call TRBD2 (6 bases). CDR3 length: 13 residues. Germline V gene data show CDR1 as KGHSH and CDR2 as LQKENI. The ends were cut back, 3 bases at V and 6 bases at J, with 12 bases in the middle. The CDR3, as DNA: TGTGCCAGCTCACCGGCAGCTAGCGCCGAGCAGTACTTC. Translation gives CASSPAASAEQYF.

In nucleotides, the CDR3 is TGTGCCAGCAGCCCAAGCTCCTATAATTCACCCCTCCACTTT. This gives the protein CASSPSSYNSPLHF. The gene calls are TRBV12-3 or TRBV12-4 and TRBJ1-6, with D unclear. Trimming cost V 6 bases and J 0 bases, with 6 bases left between them. The CDR3 length is 14 residues.

The genes are TRBV19 and TRBJ2-7; 10 bases fit TRBD1. Germline lookup yields CDR1 LNHDA and CDR2 SQIVND (reference sequence). V shed 5 bases, J shed 3 bases, and the junction held 13 bases outside the gene matches. This CDR3 is built from 17 residues. This chain's CDR3 is CASSLTPPGTGDYEQYF. The DNA for the CDR3 is TGTGCCAGTAGTCTTACTCCCCCCGGGACAGGGGACTACGAGCAGTACTTC. Supplemented by reference TRBV19 and TRBJ2-7, the full variable domain reads DGGITQSPKYLFRKEGQNVTLSCEQNLNHDAMYWYRQDPGQGLRLIYYSQIVNDFQKGDIAEGYSVSREKKESFPLTVTSAQKNPTAFYLCASSLTPPGTGDYEQYFGPGTRLTVT.

This clonotype showed up just a few times. The chain couples TRBV6-2 or TRBV6-3 to TRBJ2-2; D unresolved. This CDR3 region has 12 residues. V shed 2 bases and J shed 7 bases, with 5 bases lying between them. Germline CDR1 MNHEY, CDR2 SVGEGT. The CDR3 DNA reads as TGTGCCAGCAGTTACGGGTTCGGGGAGCTGTTTTTT. Translation: CASSYGFGELFF.

This clonotype came up a few times. This chain joins TRBV4-2 and TRBJ1-1; D is unresolved. The CDR3 has 14 amino acids. Looked up from germline, CDR1 is LGHNA and CDR2 is YNFKEQ. V was clipped by 0 bases and J by 8 bases, with 13 bases between them. As DNA, the CDR3 is TGTGCCAGCAGCCAAGAAATAGAGGGTGCGGAAGCTTTCTTT. Translating gives CASSQEIEGAEAFF.

This clonotype appeared a few times. V and J are TRBV4-2 and TRBJ1-3; the D is unclear. The CDR3 runs to 17 residues. V shed 0 bases and J shed 0 bases, with 12 bases lying between them. Germline V gene lookup returns CDR1 LGHNA and CDR2 YNFKEQ. The CDR3 loop is CASSQDREESSGNTIYF. The CDR3 coding sequence is TGTGCCAGCAGCCAAGATAGAGAAGAGAGCTCTGGAAACACCATATATTTT.

The chain links TRBV5-1 to TRBJ1-1; 9 nucleotides align to TRBD1. The V and J ends lost 4 bases and 5 bases, in that order; junction bases with no gene match: 6. This CDR3 has 14 amino acids. Germline V gene data show CDR1 as SGHRS and CDR2 as YFSETQ. The CDR3 reads CASSLQGARTEAFF. CDR3 coding DNA: TGCGCCAGCAGCCTACAGGGGGCGCGGACTGAAGCTTTCTTT.

This clonotype was observed at least ten times. This chain uses TRBV29-1 with TRBJ2-7, with D perhaps matching TRBD1 (6 bases). Looked up from germline, CDR1 is SQVTM and CDR2 is ANQGSEA. Trimming cost V 5 bases and J 8 bases, with 13 bases left between them. This CDR3 spans 11 amino acids. This CDR3 is CSVTPGDQQYF. CDR3 nucleotides: TGCAGCGTTACTCCAGGGGACCAGCAGTACTTC.

This chain links TRBV2 with TRBJ1-2; 7 bases line up with TRBD1. The germline CDR1 and CDR2 sequences are SNHLY and FYNNEI. This CDR3 region has 13 residues. Unmatched junction bases numbered 3, after V lost 6 bases and J lost 2 bases. The CDR3 sequence: CASSWDSNYGYTF. In DNA, the CDR3 is TGTGCCAGCAGCTGGGACAGCAACTATGGCTACACCTTC.

At least ten counts were recorded for this clonotype. The V gene is TRBV20-1, the J gene TRBJ1-2; D unresolved. V lost 3 bases, J lost 3 bases, and 14 bases lay in between. This CDR3 spans 14 amino acids. Germline assignment: CDR1 DFQATT and CDR2 SNEGSKA (reference sequence). In DNA, the CDR3 is TGCAGTGCTAGCCCCCGGGCAGCCTACTATGGCTACACCTTC. The encoded protein is CSASPRAAYYGYTF.

The chain joins TRBV27 to TRBJ2-6; 7 bases line up with TRBD1. The V and J ends lost 5 bases and 2 bases, in that order; junction bases with no gene match: 12. Germline assignment: CDR1 MNHEY and CDR2 SMNVEV (reference sequence). The CDR3 spans 18 residues. The CDR3 DNA follows: TGTGCCAGCAGTACAATCGACAGGGCCCACGCTGGGGCCAACGTCCTGACTTTC. Its translation is CASSTIDRAHAGANVLTF.

The chain is built from TRBV5-1 and TRBJ1-1, with D possibly TRBD1 on 6 matching bases. CDR3 length: 16 residues. Looked up from germline, CDR1 is SGHRS and CDR2 is YFSETQ. Trimming removed 4 bases at V and 4 bases at J, with 20 bases between. The CDR3 nucleotides read TGCGCCAGCAGCGGCACTGGACAGCCAACGGGCACTGAAGCTTTCTTT. This encodes CASSGTGQPTGTEAFF.

This clonotype turned up a few times. The V call is TRBV18, the J call TRBJ2-2; the D gene is possibly TRBD1 (6 bases). V dropped 4 bases and J dropped 6 bases, with 9 bases sitting between them. Germline CDR1 reads KGHSH; CDR2 reads LQKENI. The CDR3 covers 13 residues. CDR3 DNA sequence: TGTGCCAGCTCACTACGACAGGCCGGGGAGCTGTTTTTT. It translates to CASSLRQAGELFF.